Ten or more counts support the clone carrying this TCR beta chain. The antigen is unknown. Patients showing uncontrolled infection, other autoimmune disease, pregnancy or lactation were ineligible. Based on clinical symptoms, serum thyroxine and TRAb, thyroid ultrasound and orbital computed tomography, diagnoses were reached. The CDR3 is 17 residues long. J lost 0 bases, V lost 1 base, and 6 bases had no gene match. From germline, CDR1 is LGHDT and CDR2 YNNKEL (reference sequence). This sample was taken from a study of T cells in Graves' hyperthyroidism and ophthalmopathy. The source material, RNA transcripts, was used to amplify TCR beta CDR3 regions. The HTBI primer set served for first-round RT-PCR of the TCR CDR3. In TCRdb, the multiplex PCR reads were re-called with MiXCR into one record per CDR3 protein. The sample contains approximately 400,000 distinct CDR3 sequences, less than 15% of which appear only once.

General study results and limits: Most thyroid clonotypes expanded above 0.001 were also detected in blood.

Sequencing input: blood. This receptor was taken from a man aged 25-40 years with Graves' hyperthyroidism that later progressed to Graves' ophthalmopathy. This chain uses TRBV3-1 with TRBJ2-7; 10 bases are a match to TRBD2. DNA for the CDR3: TGTGCCAGCAGCCAAGCACTAGCGGGGTGGAGCTCCTACGAGCAGTACTTC. It yields the protein CASSQALAGWSSYEQYF.